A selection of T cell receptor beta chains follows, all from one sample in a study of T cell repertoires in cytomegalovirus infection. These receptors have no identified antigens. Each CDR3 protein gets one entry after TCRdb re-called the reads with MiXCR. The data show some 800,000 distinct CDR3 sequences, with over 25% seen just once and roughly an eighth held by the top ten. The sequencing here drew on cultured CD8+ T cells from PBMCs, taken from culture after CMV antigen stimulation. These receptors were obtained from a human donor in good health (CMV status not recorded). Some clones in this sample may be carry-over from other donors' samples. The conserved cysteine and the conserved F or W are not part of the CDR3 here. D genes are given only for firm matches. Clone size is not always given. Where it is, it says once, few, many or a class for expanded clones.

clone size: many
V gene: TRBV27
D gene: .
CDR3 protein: ASSQGNGYT

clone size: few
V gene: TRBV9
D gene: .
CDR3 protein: ASSDYWGGSLSPGGYT

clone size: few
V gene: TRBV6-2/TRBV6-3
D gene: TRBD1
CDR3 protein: ASSYYDRGLDTDTQY

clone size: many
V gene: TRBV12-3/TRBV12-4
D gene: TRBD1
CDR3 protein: ASSPGTGGMNTEAF

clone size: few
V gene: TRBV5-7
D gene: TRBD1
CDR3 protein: ASSLSHRRTGCRGDTQY

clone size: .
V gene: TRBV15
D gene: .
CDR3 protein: ATSRPDTNQPQH

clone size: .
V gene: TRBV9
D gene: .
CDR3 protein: ASSASGVDEQF

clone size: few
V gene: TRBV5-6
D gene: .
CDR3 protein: ASSSGTAQPQH

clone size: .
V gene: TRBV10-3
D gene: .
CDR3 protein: AISEPRKGAIDNEQF

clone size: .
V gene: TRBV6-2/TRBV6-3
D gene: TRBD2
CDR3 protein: ASRKLAGGRDTQY

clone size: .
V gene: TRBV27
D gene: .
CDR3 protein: ASSFSSAGSNTGELF

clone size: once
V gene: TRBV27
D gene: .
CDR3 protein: ASSPSNRVSDNQPQH

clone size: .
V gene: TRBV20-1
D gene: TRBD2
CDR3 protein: SARKAGLNNEQF

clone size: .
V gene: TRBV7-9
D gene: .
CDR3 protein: ASSDQNREAF

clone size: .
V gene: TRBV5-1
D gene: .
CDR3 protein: ASSLEYSETEAF

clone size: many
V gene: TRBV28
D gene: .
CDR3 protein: ASSLGTLPAGMLAKNIQY

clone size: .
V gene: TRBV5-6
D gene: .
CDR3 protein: ASNSWRTQETQY

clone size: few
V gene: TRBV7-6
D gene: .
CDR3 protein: ASREESSGANVLT

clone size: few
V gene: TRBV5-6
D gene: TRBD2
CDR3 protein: ASSSSGVSYNEQF

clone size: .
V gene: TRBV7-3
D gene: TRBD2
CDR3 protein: ASSSRLGGGPTDTQY

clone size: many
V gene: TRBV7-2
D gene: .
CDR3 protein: ASSFRQRFDSPLH

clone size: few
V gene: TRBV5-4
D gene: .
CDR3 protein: ASSLAPGAWDTQY

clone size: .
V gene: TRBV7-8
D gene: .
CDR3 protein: ANSLPRARGEQF

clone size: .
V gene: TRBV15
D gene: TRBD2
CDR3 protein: ATSRSRGLADLDTQY

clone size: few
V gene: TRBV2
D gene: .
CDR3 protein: ASTGSGSNTGELF

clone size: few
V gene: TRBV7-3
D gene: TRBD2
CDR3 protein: ASSLVGLAGETQY

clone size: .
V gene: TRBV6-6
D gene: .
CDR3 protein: ASSYSSFVETAGYTSSGNTIY

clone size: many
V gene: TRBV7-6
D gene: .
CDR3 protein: ASSSYQETQY

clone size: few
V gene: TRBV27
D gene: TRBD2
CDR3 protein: ASKKRGGGGETQY

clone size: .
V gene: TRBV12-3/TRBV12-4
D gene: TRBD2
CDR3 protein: ASSSSAGGDEQF

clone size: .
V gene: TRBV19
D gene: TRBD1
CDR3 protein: ASQLSGTAYEAF

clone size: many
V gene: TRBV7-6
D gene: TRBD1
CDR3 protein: ASSLGLQGSNYGYT

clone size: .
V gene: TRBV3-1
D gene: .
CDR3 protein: ASSNRDTVPGNIQY

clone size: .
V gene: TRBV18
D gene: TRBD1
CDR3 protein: ASSHPGQGITGELF

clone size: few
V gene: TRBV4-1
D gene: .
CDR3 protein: ASSQDTLARRDTQY

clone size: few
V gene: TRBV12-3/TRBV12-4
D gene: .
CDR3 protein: ASSDSYYGYT

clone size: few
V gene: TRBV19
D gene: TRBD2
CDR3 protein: ASSPVGGIGELF

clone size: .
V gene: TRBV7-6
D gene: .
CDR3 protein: ASSLAKGLGGKNIQY

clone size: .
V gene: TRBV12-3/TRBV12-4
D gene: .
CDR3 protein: ASIPPGVNYGYT

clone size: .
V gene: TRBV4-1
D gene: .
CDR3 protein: ASSGGSLLNEQF

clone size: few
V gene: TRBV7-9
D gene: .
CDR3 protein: ASSPPERTRSSYEQY

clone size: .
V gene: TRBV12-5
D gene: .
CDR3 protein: ASGLETAYGYT

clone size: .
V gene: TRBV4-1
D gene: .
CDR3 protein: ASSQSQGLWNNEQF

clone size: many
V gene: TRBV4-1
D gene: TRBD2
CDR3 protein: ASSRLGGGANEQF

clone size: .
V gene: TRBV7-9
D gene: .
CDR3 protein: ASSLEWNTDTQY

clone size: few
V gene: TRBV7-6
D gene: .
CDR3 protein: ASSSGVGGNSPLH

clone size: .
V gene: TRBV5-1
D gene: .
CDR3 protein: ASSLDGTPSYNEQF

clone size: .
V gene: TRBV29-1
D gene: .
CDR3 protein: SVINYEQY

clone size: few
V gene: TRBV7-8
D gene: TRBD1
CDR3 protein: ASRQGLEQY

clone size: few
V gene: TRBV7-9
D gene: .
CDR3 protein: ASSTTGQGVSGNTIY

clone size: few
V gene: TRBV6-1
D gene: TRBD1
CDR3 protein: ASSDRPGQGVSPLH

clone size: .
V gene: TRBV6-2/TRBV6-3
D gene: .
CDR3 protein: ASHNYNEQF

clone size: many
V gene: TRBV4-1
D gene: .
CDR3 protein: ASSQDTLRGAF

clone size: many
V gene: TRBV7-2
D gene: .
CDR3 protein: ASSLAIDTQY

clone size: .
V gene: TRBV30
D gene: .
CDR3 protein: AWKGRREAF